This T cell receptor (beta chain) comes out of a study of OX40 agonist ivuxolimab in advanced cancers. Study summary: Aged 23 to 79 with a mean of roughly 63 years, they were around 79% male.

This clone occurred a few times. TCRdb's copy holds only in-frame clones and misses some; the assay was immunoSEQ multiplex PCR. Among about 54,000 clones, 84% were seen once, and the ten largest hold more than 1%. CDR3 size: 12 residues. V lost 6 bases to trimming and J lost 6 bases, with 9 bases between them. CDR1 is SGHRS, CDR2 YFSETQ, per germline. The chain joins TRBV5-1 to TRBJ2-2; tentatively, D is TRBD1 or TRBD2 (6 bases each). Material: CD4+ or CD8+ T cells sorted from blood, obtained in a trial of the OX40 agonist ivuxolimab. This receptor was obtained from an adult with an advanced solid tumor such as melanoma, head and neck, liver or kidney cancer. The CDR3 nucleotides read TGCGCCAGCACTGGGGGGCCCGGGGAGCTGTTTTTT. Protein sequence: CASTGGPGELFF.